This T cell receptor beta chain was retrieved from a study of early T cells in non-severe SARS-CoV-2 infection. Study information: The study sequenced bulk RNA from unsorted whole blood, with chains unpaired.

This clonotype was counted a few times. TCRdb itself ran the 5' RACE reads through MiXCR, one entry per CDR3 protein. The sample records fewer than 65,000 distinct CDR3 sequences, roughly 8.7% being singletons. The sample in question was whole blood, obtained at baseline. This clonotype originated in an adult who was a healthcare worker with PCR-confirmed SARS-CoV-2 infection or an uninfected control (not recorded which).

The CDR3, as DNA: TGTGCCTGGACCGAGGATGTAGCCAAAAACATTCAGTACTTC. Translation: CAWTEDVAKNIQYF. The gene calls are TRBV30 and TRBJ2-4; D uncertain. Trimming took off 4 bases at V and 0 bases at J, with 10 bases between the two ends. CDR3 length: 14 amino acids. The germline CDR1 and CDR2 sequences are GTSNPN and SVGIG (reference sequence).